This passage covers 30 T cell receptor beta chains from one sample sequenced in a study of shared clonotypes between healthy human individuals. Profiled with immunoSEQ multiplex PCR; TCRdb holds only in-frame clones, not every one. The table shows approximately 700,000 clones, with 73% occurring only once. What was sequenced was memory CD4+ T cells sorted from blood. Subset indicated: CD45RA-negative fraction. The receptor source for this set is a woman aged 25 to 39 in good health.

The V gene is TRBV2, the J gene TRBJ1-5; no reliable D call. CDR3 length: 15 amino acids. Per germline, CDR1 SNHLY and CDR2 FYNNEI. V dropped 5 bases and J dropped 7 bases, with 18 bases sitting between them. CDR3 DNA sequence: TGTGCCAGCAGTTTTACTCCAGGAGCAGGACAGCCCCAGCATTTT. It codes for CASSFTPGAGQPQHF.

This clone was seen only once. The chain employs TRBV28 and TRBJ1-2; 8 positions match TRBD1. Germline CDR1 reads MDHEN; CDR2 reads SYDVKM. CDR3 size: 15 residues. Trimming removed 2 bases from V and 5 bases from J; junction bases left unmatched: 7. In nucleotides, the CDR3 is TGTGCCAGCAGTTTAACAGGGGGAGCTACTTATGGCTACACCTTC. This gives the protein CASSLTGGATYGYTF.

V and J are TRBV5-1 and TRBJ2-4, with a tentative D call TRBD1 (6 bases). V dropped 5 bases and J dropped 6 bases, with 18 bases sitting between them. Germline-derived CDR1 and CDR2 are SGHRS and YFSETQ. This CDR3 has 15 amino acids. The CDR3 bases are TGCGCCAGCAGACCTTCCGGACAGATGAGAAACATTCAGTACTTC. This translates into CASRPSGQMRNIQYF.

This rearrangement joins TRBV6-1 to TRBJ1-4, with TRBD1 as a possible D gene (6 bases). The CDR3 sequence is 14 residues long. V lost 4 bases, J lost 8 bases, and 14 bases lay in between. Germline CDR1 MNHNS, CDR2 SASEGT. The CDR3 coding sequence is TGTGCCAGCAGTGTCCAGGGGAGTGACGAAAAACTGTTTTTT. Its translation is CASSVQGSDEKLFF.

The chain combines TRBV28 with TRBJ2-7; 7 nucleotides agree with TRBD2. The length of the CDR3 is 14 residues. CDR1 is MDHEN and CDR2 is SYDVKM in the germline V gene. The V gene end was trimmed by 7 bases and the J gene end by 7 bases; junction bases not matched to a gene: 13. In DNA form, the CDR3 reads TGTGCCAGCACTCCAGGACTAGAGGCGAGTGAGCAGTACTTC. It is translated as CASTPGLEASEQYF.

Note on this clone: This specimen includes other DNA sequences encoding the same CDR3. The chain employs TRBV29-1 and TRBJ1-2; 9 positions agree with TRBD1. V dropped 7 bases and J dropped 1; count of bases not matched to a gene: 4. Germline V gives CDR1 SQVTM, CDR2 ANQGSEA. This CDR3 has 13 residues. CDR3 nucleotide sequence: TGCAGCGCCCCGGGACAGGGTAACTATGGCTACACCTTC. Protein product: CSAPGQGNYGYTF.

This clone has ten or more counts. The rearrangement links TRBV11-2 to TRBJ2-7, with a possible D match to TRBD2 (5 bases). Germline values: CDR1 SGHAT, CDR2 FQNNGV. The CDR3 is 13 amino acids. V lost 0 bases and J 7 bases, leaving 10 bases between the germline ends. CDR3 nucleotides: TGTGCCAGCAGCTTAGATAGGACGGGGGAGCAGTACTTC. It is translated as CASSLDRTGEQYF.

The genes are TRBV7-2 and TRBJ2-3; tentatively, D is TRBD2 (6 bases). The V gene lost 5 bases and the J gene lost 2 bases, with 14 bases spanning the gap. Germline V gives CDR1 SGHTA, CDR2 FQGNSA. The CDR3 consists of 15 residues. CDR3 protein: CASSKQGGDTDTQYF. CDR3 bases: TGTGCCAGCAGCAAGCAGGGCGGGGACACAGATACGCAGTATTTT.

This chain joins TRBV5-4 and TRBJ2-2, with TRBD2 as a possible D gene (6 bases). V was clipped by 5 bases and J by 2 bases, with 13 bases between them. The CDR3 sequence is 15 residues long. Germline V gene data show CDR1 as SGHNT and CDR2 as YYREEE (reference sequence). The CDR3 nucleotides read TGTGCCAGCAGACGGGACTCGCTAAACACCGGGGAGCTGTTTTTT. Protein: CASRRDSLNTGELFF.

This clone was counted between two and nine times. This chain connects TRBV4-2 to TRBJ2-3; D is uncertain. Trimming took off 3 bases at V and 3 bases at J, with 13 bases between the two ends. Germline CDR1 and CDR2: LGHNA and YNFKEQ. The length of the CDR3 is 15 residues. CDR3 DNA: TGTGCCAGCAGCCAGAGTCAGTCTATAACAGATACGCAGTATTTT. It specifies CASSQSQSITDTQYF.

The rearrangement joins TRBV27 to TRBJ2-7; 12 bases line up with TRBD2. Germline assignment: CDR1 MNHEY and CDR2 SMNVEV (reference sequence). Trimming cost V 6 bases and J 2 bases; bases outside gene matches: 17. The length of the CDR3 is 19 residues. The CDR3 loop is CASSPGGPGLAGVPYEQYF. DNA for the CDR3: TGTGCCAGCAGCCCCGGGGGCCCGGGACTAGCGGGTGTTCCCTACGAGCAGTACTTC.

CDR3 sequence: CASSSPAGGIAGELFF. The CDR3 coding sequence is TGTGCCAGCAGTTCACCAGCGGGAGGCATAGCCGGGGAGCTGTTTTTT. The V call is TRBV25-1, the J call TRBJ2-2; TRBD2 matches 9 bases. CDR1 and CDR2 from the germline V gene are MGHDK and SYGVNS. V shed 5 bases and J 6 bases; nucleotides not matched to a gene: 10. CDR3 length: 16 amino acids.

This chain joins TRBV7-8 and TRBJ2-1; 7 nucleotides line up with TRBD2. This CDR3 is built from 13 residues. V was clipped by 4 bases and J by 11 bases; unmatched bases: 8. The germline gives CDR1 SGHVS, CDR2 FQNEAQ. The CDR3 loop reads CASSYRGGDQQFF. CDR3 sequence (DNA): TGTGCCAGCAGCTACCGGGGAGGGGATCAGCAGTTCTTC. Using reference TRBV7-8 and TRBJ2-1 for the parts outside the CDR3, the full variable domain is GAGVSQSPRYKVAKRGQDVALRCDPISGHVSLFWYQQALGQGPEFLTYFQNEAQLDKSGLPSDRFFAERPEGSVSTLKIQRTQQEDSAVYLCASSYRGGDQQFFGPGTRLTVL.

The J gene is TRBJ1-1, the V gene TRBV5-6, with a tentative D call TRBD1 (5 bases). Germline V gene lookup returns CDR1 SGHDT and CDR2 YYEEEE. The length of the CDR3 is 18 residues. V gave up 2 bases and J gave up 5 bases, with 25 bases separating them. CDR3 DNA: TGTGCCAGCAGCTTTAGCAACACCGGGACCCGAAGAAGAACTGAAGCTTTCTTT. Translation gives CASSFSNTGTRRRTEAFF.

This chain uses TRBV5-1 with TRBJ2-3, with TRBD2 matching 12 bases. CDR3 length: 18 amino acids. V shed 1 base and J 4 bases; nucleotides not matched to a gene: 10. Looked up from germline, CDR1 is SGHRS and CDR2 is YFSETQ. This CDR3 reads CASSLTLPSGRAADTQYF. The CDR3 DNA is TGCGCCAGCAGCTTGACGCTCCCTAGCGGGAGGGCCGCAGATACGCAGTATTTT.

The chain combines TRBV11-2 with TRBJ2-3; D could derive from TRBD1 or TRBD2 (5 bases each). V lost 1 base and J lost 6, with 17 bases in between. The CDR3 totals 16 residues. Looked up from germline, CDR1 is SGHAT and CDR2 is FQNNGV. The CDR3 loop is CASSLVPRGGRDTQYF. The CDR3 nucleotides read TGTGCCAGCAGCTTAGTCCCCCGTGGGGGAAGGGATACGCAGTATTTT.

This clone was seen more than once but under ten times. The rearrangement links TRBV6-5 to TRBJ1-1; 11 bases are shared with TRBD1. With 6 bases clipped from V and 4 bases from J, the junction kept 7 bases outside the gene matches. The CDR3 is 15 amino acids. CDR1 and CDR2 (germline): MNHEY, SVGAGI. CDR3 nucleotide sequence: TGTGCCAGCAGGACGGGACAGGGGGTTACCACTGAAGCTTTCTTT. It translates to CASRTGQGVTTEAFF.

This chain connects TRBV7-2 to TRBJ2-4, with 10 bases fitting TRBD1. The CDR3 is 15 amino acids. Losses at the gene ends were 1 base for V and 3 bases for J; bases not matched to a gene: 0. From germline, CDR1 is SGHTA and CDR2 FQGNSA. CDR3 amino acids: CASSLGTGGKNIQYF. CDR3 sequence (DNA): TGTGCCAGCAGCTTAGGGACAGGGGGCAAAAACATTCAGTACTTC.

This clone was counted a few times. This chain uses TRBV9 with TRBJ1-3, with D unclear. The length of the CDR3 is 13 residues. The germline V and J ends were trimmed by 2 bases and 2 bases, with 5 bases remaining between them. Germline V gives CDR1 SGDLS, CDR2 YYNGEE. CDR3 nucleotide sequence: TGTGCCAGCAGCGTGAAAACTGGAAACACCATATATTTT. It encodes CASSVKTGNTIYF.

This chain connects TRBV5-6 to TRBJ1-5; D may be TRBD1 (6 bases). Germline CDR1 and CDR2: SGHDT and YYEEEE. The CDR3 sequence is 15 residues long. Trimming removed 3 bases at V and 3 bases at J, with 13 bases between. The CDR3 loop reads CASSSMDRVNQPQHF. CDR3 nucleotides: TGTGCCAGCAGCTCGATGGACAGAGTCAATCAGCCCCAGCATTTT.

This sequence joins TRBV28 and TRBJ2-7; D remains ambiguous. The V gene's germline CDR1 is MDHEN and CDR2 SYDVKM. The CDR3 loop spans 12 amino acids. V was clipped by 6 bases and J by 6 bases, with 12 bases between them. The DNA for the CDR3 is TGTGCCAGCAGCACCCGGGTAGGCGAGCAGTACTTC. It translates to CASSTRVGEQYF.

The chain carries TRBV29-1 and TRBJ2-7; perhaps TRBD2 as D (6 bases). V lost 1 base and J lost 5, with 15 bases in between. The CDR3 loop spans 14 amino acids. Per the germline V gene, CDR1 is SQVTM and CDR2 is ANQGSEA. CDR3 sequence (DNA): TGCAGCGTTGAAGTTTTTAGGGGAGGCAACGAGCAGTACTTC. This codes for CSVEVFRGGNEQYF.

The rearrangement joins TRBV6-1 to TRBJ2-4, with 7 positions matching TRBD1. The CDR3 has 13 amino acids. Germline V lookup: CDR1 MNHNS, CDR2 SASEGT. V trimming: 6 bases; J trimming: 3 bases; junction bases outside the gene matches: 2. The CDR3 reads CASRGTVKNIQYF. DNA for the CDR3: TGTGCCAGCAGGGGGACAGTCAAAAACATTCAGTACTTC.

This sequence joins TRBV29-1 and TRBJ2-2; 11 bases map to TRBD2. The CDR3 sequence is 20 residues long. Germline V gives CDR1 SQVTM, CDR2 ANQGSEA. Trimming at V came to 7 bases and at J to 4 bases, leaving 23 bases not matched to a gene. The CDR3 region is CSAETGRDGSGRAVTGELFF. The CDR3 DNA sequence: TGCAGCGCGGAGACAGGGCGAGATGGTAGCGGGAGGGCCGTCACCGGGGAGCTGTTTTTT.

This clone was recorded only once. The CDR3 protein is CASSQEHLARKETQYF. The CDR3 nucleotides read TGTGCCAGCAGCCAAGAGCATCTAGCGAGAAAAGAGACCCAGTACTTC. The chain couples TRBV14 to TRBJ2-5; D possibly corresponds to TRBD2 (6 bases). The CDR3 has 16 residues. The V end lost 0 bases, the J end lost 3 bases, and 14 bases lay between the germline ends. Germline values: CDR1 SGHDN, CDR2 FVKESK.

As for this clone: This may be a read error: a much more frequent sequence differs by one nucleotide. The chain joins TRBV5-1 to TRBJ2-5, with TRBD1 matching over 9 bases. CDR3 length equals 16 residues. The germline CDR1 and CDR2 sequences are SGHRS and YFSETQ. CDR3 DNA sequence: TGCGTCAGCAGCTTGTACGGGGACAGGGCCCAAGAGACCCAGTACTTC. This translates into CVSSLYGDRAQETQYF.

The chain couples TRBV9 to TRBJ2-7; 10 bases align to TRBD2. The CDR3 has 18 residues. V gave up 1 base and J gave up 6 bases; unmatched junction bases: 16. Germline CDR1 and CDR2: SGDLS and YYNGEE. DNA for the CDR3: TGTGCCAGCAGCGTACATGGACAGGGAGCTAGCGGGAGTTCCGAGCAGTACTTC. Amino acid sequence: CASSVHGQGASGSSEQYF.

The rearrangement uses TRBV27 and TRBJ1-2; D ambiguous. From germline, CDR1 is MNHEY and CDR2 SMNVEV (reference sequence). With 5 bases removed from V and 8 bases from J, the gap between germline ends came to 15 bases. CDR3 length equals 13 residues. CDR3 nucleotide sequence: TGTGCCAGCAGTGAACGGGGAAAGGAAGGCTACACCTTC. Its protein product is CASSERGKEGYTF.

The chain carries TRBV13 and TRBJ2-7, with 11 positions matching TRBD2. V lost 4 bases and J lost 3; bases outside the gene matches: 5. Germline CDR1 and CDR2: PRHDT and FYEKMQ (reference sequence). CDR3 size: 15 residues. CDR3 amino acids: CASSYPGLADYEQYF. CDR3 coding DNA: TGTGCCAGCAGCTACCCGGGACTAGCGGACTACGAGCAGTACTTC.

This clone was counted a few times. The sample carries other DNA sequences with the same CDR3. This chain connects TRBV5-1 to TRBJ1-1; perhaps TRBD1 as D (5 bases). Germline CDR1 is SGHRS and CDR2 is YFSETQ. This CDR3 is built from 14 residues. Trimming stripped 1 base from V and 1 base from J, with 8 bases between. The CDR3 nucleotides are TGCGCCAGCAGCTTGCAGGGCCGGAACACTGAAGCTTTCTTT. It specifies CASSLQGRNTEAFF.